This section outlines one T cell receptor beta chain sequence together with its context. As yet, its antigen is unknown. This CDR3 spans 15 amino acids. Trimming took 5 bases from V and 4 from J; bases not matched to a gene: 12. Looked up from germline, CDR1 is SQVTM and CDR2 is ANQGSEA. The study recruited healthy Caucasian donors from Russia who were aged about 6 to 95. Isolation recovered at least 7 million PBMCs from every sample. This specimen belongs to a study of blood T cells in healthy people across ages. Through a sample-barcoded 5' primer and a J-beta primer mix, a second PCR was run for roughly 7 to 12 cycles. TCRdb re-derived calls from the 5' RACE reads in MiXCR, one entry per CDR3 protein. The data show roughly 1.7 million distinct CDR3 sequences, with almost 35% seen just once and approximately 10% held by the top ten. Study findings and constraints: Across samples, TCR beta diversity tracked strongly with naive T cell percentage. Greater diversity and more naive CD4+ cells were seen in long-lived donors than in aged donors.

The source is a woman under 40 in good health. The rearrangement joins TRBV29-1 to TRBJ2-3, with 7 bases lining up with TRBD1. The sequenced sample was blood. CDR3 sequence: CSVPDDRVGADTQYF. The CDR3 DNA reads TGCAGCGTTCCAGACGACAGGGTAGGGGCAGATACGCAGTATTTT.